Listed here are 14 T cell receptor beta chains from one sample, sequenced in a study of T cells in Graves' hyperthyroidism and ophthalmopathy (dated by TCRdb to the late 2010s). Libraries were constructed by multiplex PCR. Sequencing used an Illumina HiSeq 2000. The TCR beta CDR3 regions were amplified from the RNA transcripts. The TCR CDR3 was subjected to a first round of RT-PCR using the HTBI primer set and the Qiagen OneStep RT-PCR kit. The raw public data were reprocessed by TCRdb itself: fastp quality trimming at Q25, MiXCR clonotype calling, in-frame beta chains only. Under each unique CDR3 protein, matching rows form one entry showing the most common genes and DNA. This sample is represented by 90,000 to 120,000 distinct CDR3 sequences; approximately 15% of them were singletons. The top ten clones comprise 40% to 50% of the sample. What was sequenced was blood. These receptors all come from a woman aged 45 to 65 with Graves' hyperthyroidism.

This sequence joins TRBV7-8 and TRBJ1-3; tentatively, D is TRBD1 (5 bases). Between the trimmed V and J ends, which lost 5 bases and 5 bases, there was a span of 10 bases. The CDR3 spans 13 residues. Germline-derived CDR1 and CDR2 are SGHVS and FQNEAQ. DNA for the CDR3: TGTGCCAGCAGCCGACAGCTTAGAAACACCATATATTTT. This codes for CASSRQLRNTIYF. The full variable domain, rest sourced from reference TRBV7-8 and TRBJ1-3, is GAGVSQSPRYKVAKRGQDVALRCDPISGHVSLFWYQQALGQGPEFLTYFQNEAQLDKSGLPSDRFFAERPEGSVSTLKIQRTQQEDSAVYLCASSRQLRNTIYFGEGSWLTVV.

This clonotype was picked up many times. The J gene is TRBJ1-4, the V gene TRBV27, with TRBD1 matching 8 bases. V gave up 8 bases and J gave up 7 bases; unmatched junction bases: 6. Germline V gene data show CDR1 as MNHEY and CDR2 as SMNVEV (reference sequence). CDR3 length: 13 amino acids. The CDR3 loop is CASVDRVGEKLFF. The CDR3 region has the DNA TGTGCCAGCGTGGACAGGGTCGGTGAAAAACTGTTTTTT.

This clonotype has a count of ten or more. The rearrangement uses TRBV10-3 and TRBJ1-1; the D is unclear. CDR1 and CDR2 from the germline V gene are ENHRY and SYGVKD. The CDR3 is 12 amino acids. Trimming stripped 2 bases from V and 7 bases from J, with 8 bases between. CDR3 DNA sequence: TGTGCCATCAGTGAGGGTTGGGGTGAAGCTTTCTTT. It encodes CAISEGWGEAFF.

There are a few counts of this clonotype. V gene TRBV5-6 combines with J gene TRBJ1-2, with 7 nucleotides matching TRBD1. The CDR3 has 14 amino acids. V dropped 0 bases and J dropped 4; count of bases not matched to a gene: 3. The germline gives CDR1 SGHDT, CDR2 YYEEEE. CDR3 loop: CASSLGTGAYGYTF. CDR3 nucleotides: TGTGCCAGCAGCTTGGGGACAGGAGCCTATGGCTACACCTTC.

This clonotype was observed a few times. The chain couples TRBV5-4 to TRBJ1-2; TRBD1 matches at 9 bases. With V trimmed by 4 bases and J by 6 bases, 10 bases remained unmatched. Germline V CDR1 and CDR2: SGHNT, YYREEE (reference sequence). The CDR3 is 15 amino acids. CDR3 nucleotides: TGTGCCAGCAGCCCGGACAGGGGAGGTGCTAATGGCTACACCTTC. Translating it yields CASSPDRGGANGYTF.

This clonotype was seen a handful of times. The chain links TRBV5-1 to TRBJ2-5, with a possible D match to TRBD1 (5 bases). Germline CDR1 SGHRS, CDR2 YFSETQ. This CDR3 has 16 residues. V was shortened by 0 bases and J by 4 bases, with 16 bases between the two germline ends. CDR3 region: CASSLELGQGGETQYF. Written as DNA, the CDR3 is TGCGCCAGCAGCTTGGAGTTAGGCCAGGGTGGAGAGACCCAGTACTTC.

This clonotype was seen repeatedly, ten times or more. The rearrangement links TRBV28 to TRBJ2-4, with D unresolved. This CDR3 is 15 amino acids long. Trimming pared 1 base from V and 3 bases from J, leaving 10 bases between. Per germline, CDR1 MDHEN and CDR2 SYDVKM. The CDR3 sequence: CASSLLSVGKNIQYF. CDR3 in DNA: TGTGCCAGCAGTTTATTGTCCGTGGGCAAAAACATTCAGTACTTC.

The rearrangement joins TRBV7-2 to TRBJ1-2; D is undetermined. The CDR3 has 14 residues. V lost 5 bases and J lost 5, with 15 bases in between. The germline gives CDR1 SGHTA, CDR2 FQGNSA. The CDR3 here is CASSPEGRIYGYTF. CDR3 bases: TGTGCCAGCAGCCCGGAAGGACGGATTTATGGCTACACCTTC.

There are many counts of this clonotype. This chain joins TRBV9 and TRBJ2-3, with TRBD2 matching 10 bases. The V segment lost 3 bases and the J segment 5 bases; nucleotides outside the gene matches: 12. This CDR3 is 17 amino acids long. CDR1 SGDLS and CDR2 YYNGEE come from the germline V gene. The CDR3 DNA reads TGTGCCAGCAGCGCGAGGTCCGGGACTAGCGATGTAGATACGCAGTATTTT. Amino acid sequence: CASSARSGTSDVDTQYF.

This clonotype was observed a few times. The junction and the germline gene differ at one end; a read error may be behind it. The chain couples TRBV5-1 to TRBJ1-6, with no clear D. The CDR3 is 15 amino acids. Germline V gene data show CDR1 as SGHRS and CDR2 as YFSETQ. CDR3 in amino acids: CASSDGQTYISPLHF. CDR3 DNA sequence: TGCGCCAGCAGCGACGGCCAAACCTATATTTCACCCCTCCACTTT.

This sequence joins TRBV12-3 or TRBV12-4 and TRBJ1-1; D is unresolved. The V end was cut by 8 bases, the J end by 0 bases, with 10 bases between. The CDR3 has 13 amino acids. As DNA, the CDR3 is TGTGCCAGCTTGGTGAGCATGAACACTGAAGCTTTCTTT. Translated: CASLVSMNTEAFF.

This clonotype was recorded at least ten times. This chain joins TRBV11-2 and TRBJ2-3; D gene unclear. CDR1 and CDR2 (germline): SGHAT, FQNNGV. V lost 1 base and J lost 0, with 11 bases in between. The CDR3 is made up of 16 amino acids. The CDR3 region is CASSLGPGLSTDTQYF. The CDR3 DNA follows: TGTGCCAGCAGCTTAGGCCCGGGTCTTAGCACAGATACGCAGTATTTT. Drawing the rest from reference TRBV11-2 and TRBJ2-3, the complete variable domain is EAGVAQSPRYKIIEKRQSVAFWCNPISGHATLYWYQQILGQGPKLLIQFQNNGVVDDSQLPKDRFSAERLKGVDSTLKIQPAKLEDSAVYLCASSLGPGLSTDTQYFGPGTRLTVL.

Turning to this clonotype: Just one base apart from a much larger clone, this may be a read error. This chain connects TRBV27 to TRBJ2-1; 11 positions match TRBD2. The J call is uncertain, as TRBJ2-7 better fits the DNA end. The CDR3 is 16 residues long. Germline CDR1 is MNHEY and CDR2 is SMNVEV (reference sequence). CDR3 sequence reads: CASSSKLAGDYNEQYF. The CDR3 DNA sequence: TGTGCCAGCAGTTCCAAACTAGCGGGAGACTACAATGAGCAGTACTTC.

The CDR3 DNA reads as TGTGCCAGCTTGTCGGGGAAAAATATGAACACTGAAGCTTTCTTT. Translation gives CASLSGKNMNTEAFF. The chain joins TRBV6-1 to TRBJ1-1; D is ambiguous. The V end was cut by 8 bases, the J end by 0 bases, with 16 bases between. CDR3 size: 15 residues. Germline lookup yields CDR1 MNHNS and CDR2 SASEGT.